These 32 T cell receptor beta chains were all obtained from the same sample, sequenced in a study of graft-versus-host responses after intestinal transplantation. These receptors have no identified antigens. Profiled with immunoSEQ multiplex PCR; TCRdb holds only in-frame clones, not every one. The repertoire has 150,000 or so clones, about nine tenths of them found once; the top ten carry around 0.19%. The sequencing here drew on unstimulated CD4+ T cells sorted from spleen or lymph node cells, taken before intestinal transplant. These receptor sequences come from a human donor who received an intestinal transplant.

This rearrangement joins TRBV12-5 to TRBJ2-6; D possibly uses TRBD1 or TRBD2 (5 bases each). The CDR3 has 19 amino acids. Trimming took off 2 bases at V and 0 bases at J, with 17 bases between the two ends. Germline V gene lookup returns CDR1 LGHNT and CDR2 FRNRAP. The CDR3 spells CASGLSSKGPLSGANVLTF. The DNA of the CDR3 is TGTGCTAGTGGTTTGTCATCGAAGGGACCTCTCTCTGGGGCCAACGTCCTGACTTTC.

The chain links TRBV7-6 to TRBJ2-3; D unresolved. Germline V lookup: CDR1 SGHVS, CDR2 FNYEAQ. V lost 0 bases and J 2 bases, leaving 9 bases between the germline ends. The CDR3 length is 15 residues. The CDR3 bases are TGTGCCAGCAGCTTAGCGGTCCGAGACACAGATACGCAGTATTTT. Translation gives CASSLAVRDTDTQYF.

This rearrangement joins TRBV10-3 to TRBJ2-3, with D possibly being TRBD2 (6 bases). This CDR3 comprises 15 residues. Germline CDR1 is ENHRY and CDR2 is SYGVKD. V was clipped by 4 bases and J by 0 bases, with 11 bases between them. CDR3 nucleotides: TGTGCCATCAGTGCAACCGGGACTAGCACAGATACGCAGTATTTT. Amino acids: CAISATGTSTDTQYF.

The chain is built from TRBV19 and TRBJ1-5; D unclear. Germline loops: CDR1 LNHDA, CDR2 SQIVND (reference sequence). CDR3 length: 14 residues. The V end lost 7 bases, the J end lost 1 base, and 11 bases lay between the germline ends. The CDR3 nucleotides read TGTGCCAGTATACGGACGGGAAGCAATCAGCCCCAGCATTTT. This codes for CASIRTGSNQPQHF.

This CDR3 is CASSPWAANEQFF. The DNA for the CDR3 is TGTGCCAGCAGCCCATGGGCGGCCAATGAGCAGTTCTTC. The chain combines TRBV7-2 with TRBJ2-1, with D unclear. The V end was cut by 5 bases, the J end by 6 bases, with 11 bases between. Looked up from germline, CDR1 is SGHTA and CDR2 is FQGNSA. This CDR3 comprises 13 residues.

The J gene is TRBJ2-5, the V gene TRBV5-4, with 7 bases lining up with TRBD2. The J call may be incorrect, as the DNA end agrees better with TRBJ2-7. The length of the CDR3 is 15 residues. The V gene's germline CDR1 is SGHNT and CDR2 YYREEE (reference sequence). CDR3: CASSLRAGVSYEQYF. CDR3 nucleotides: TGTGCCAGCAGCCTGCGTGCGGGGGTTTCCTACGAGCAGTACTTC.

The chain recombines TRBV4-3 with TRBJ1-1; 7 bases align to TRBD1. Germline V gene lookup returns CDR1 LGHNA and CDR2 YSLEER. V shed 0 bases and J 5 bases; nucleotides not matched to a gene: 6. The CDR3 loop spans 15 amino acids. CDR3 amino acids: CASSQEGGYGTEAFF. CDR3 in DNA: TGCGCCAGCAGCCAAGAAGGGGGCTACGGAACTGAAGCTTTCTTT.

This clone occurred a few times. The chain uses TRBV5-4 and TRBJ2-2; no reliable D call. This CDR3 is built from 14 residues. V was cut by 1 base and J by 6 bases, with 10 bases left in between. CDR1 SGHNT and CDR2 YYREEE come from the germline V gene (reference sequence). CDR3 bases: TGTGCCAGCAGCTTGCCCACGGGCTCCGGGGAGCTGTTTTTT. Its protein product is CASSLPTGSGELFF.

In this sample, this clone turned up once. The J gene is TRBJ2-7, the V gene TRBV30; D unresolved. The CDR3 totals 13 residues. The V end was cut by 0 bases, the J end by 6 bases, with 12 bases between. CDR1 and CDR2 (germline): GTSNPN, SVGIG (reference sequence). As DNA, the CDR3 is TGTGCCTGGAGTGTACTGCGAGGTTCCGAGCAGTACTTC. It translates to CAWSVLRGSEQYF.

The chain couples TRBV11-1 to TRBJ2-5; tentatively, D is TRBD2 (5 bases). This CDR3 spans 13 amino acids. Germline CDR1 and CDR2: SGHAT and FQDESV (reference sequence). Trimming pared 3 bases from V and 4 bases from J, leaving 9 bases between. The CDR3 spells CASSFVRGETQYF. CDR3 DNA: TGTGCCAGCAGCTTCGTCCGGGGAGAGACCCAGTACTTC.

The chain is built from TRBV11-2 and TRBJ2-7, with D hard to call. Trimming left V 1 base short and J 5 bases short, with 6 bases between. The CDR3 loop spans 12 amino acids. Germline V lookup: CDR1 SGHAT, CDR2 FQNNGV. The CDR3 loop reads CASSLGTNEQYF. The CDR3 nucleotides read TGTGCCAGCAGCTTAGGGACCAACGAGCAGTACTTC. Together with reference TRBV11-2 and TRBJ2-7, the CDR3 gives the full variable domain: EAGVAQSPRYKIIEKRQSVAFWCNPISGHATLYWYQQILGQGPKLLIQFQNNGVVDDSQLPKDRFSAERLKGVDSTLKIQPAKLEDSAVYLCASSLGTNEQYFGPGTRLTVT.

This rearrangement joins TRBV7-2 to TRBJ1-2; 7 nucleotides match TRBD1. The V gene end was trimmed by 4 bases and the J gene end by 7 bases; junction bases not matched to a gene: 6. Per germline, CDR1 SGHTA and CDR2 FQGNSA. The length of the CDR3 is 13 residues. CDR3 nucleotides: TGTGCCAGCAGCTCGACAGGGAACGGTGGCTACACCTTC. It yields the protein CASSSTGNGGYTF.

The V call is TRBV28, the J call TRBJ1-4; a weak D match, TRBD1 (6 bases). CDR3 length: 13 amino acids. Germline lookup yields CDR1 MDHEN and CDR2 SYDVKM. Trimming removed 4 bases from V and 7 bases from J, with 10 bases in between. The CDR3 region is CASSWPGAEKLFF. The DNA for the CDR3 is TGTGCCAGCAGTTGGCCAGGGGCTGAAAAACTGTTTTTT. Full variable domain (outside the CDR3, taken from reference TRBV28 and TRBJ1-4): DVKVTQSSRYLVKRTGEKVFLECVQDMDHENMFWYRQDPGLGLRLIYFSYDVKMKEKGDIPEGYSVSREKKERFSLILESASTNQTSMYLCASSWPGAEKLFFGSGTQLSVL.

J is TRBJ2-7 and V is TRBV28; TRBD2 is a possible D gene (5 bases). Germline CDR1 reads MDHEN; CDR2 reads SYDVKM. This CDR3 comprises 14 residues. The ends were cut back, 7 bases at V and 7 bases at J, with 20 bases in the middle. CDR3 in amino acids: CASTPPSGGGEQYF. The CDR3 bases are TGTGCCAGCACACCCCCCTCGGGCGGCGGGGAGCAGTACTTC. The full variable domain, with the rest looked up from reference TRBV28 and TRBJ2-7, is DVKVTQSSRYLVKRTGEKVFLECVQDMDHENMFWYRQDPGLGLRLIYFSYDVKMKEKGDIPEGYSVSREKKERFSLILESASTNQTSMYLCASTPPSGGGEQYFGPGTRLTVT.

The CDR3 region is CASSSIGGLLETQYF. CDR3 nucleotide sequence: TGTGCCAGCAGTTCAATAGGGGGTCTTCTAGAGACCCAGTACTTC. V gene TRBV28 combines with J gene TRBJ2-5; D may be TRBD1 (6 bases). The V and J ends lost 4 bases and 4 bases respectively, with 16 bases between them. This CDR3 has 15 residues. Germline CDR1 and CDR2: MDHEN and SYDVKM.

The chain employs TRBV7-9 and TRBJ1-3; a weak D match, TRBD1 (6 bases). Germline assignment: CDR1 SEHNR and CDR2 FQNEAQ (reference sequence). The V end was cut by 6 bases, the J end by 0 bases, with 15 bases between. CDR3 length equals 16 residues. DNA for the CDR3: TGTGCCAGCAGGAGGGGGACCCAGTCCTCTGGAAACACCATATATTTT. The encoded protein is CASRRGTQSSGNTIYF.

The rearrangement links TRBV19 to TRBJ1-4; 7 bases line up with TRBD1. With V trimmed by 5 bases and J by 4 bases, 7 bases remained unmatched. The CDR3 is made up of 15 amino acids. CDR1 LNHDA and CDR2 SQIVND come from the germline V gene (reference sequence). CDR3 loop: CASSPSQGRNEKLFF. The CDR3 DNA follows: TGTGCCAGTAGTCCCTCACAGGGGCGTAATGAAAAACTGTTTTTT.

This clone has just one count. The rearrangement links TRBV6-5 to TRBJ1-2, with D maybe TRBD1 (5 bases). Trimming cost V 0 bases and J 4 bases, with 15 bases left between them. The CDR3 has 16 residues. CDR1 is MNHEY, CDR2 SVGAGI, per germline. The CDR3 DNA follows: TGTGCCAGCAGTTACTCGATCGGGGCGGAAGGCTATGGCTACACCTTC. Encoded protein: CASSYSIGAEGYGYTF.

As regards this clone: The same CDR3 can be traced to other DNA sequences in this sample. The J gene is TRBJ1-1, the V gene TRBV7-8, with unresolved D. Trimming removed 5 bases at V and 1 base at J, with 8 bases between. Germline V gene sequence: CDR1 SGHVS, CDR2 FQNEAQ. CDR3 length: 13 amino acids. DNA for the CDR3: TGTGCCAGCAGCCCGGGCCGGAACACTGAAGCTTTCTTT. It is translated as CASSPGRNTEAFF.

The chain recombines TRBV19 with TRBJ2-5; TRBD1 matches 9 bases. The CDR3 is 16 amino acids. Germline loops: CDR1 LNHDA, CDR2 SQIVND (reference sequence). V shed 3 bases, J shed 2 bases, and the junction held 7 bases outside the gene matches. The CDR3, as DNA: TGTGCCAGTAGTATGGACAGGGGAATAGGGCAAGAGACCCAGTACTTC. It encodes CASSMDRGIGQETQYF.

The V gene is TRBV18, the J gene TRBJ1-2; 7 bases agree with TRBD1. Trimming took 3 bases from V and 7 from J; bases not matched to a gene: 8. CDR3 length: 14 residues. Germline CDR1 reads KGHSH; CDR2 reads LQKENI. The CDR3 DNA is TGTGCCAGCTCACCGGACAGGAGAGGCAGTGGCTACACCTTC. Translating it yields CASSPDRRGSGYTF.

This chain uses TRBV4-2 with TRBJ2-1; 8 bases line up with TRBD2. The CDR3 is 17 residues long. V shed 0 bases and J 7 bases; nucleotides not matched to a gene: 11. The V gene's germline CDR1 is LGHNA and CDR2 YNFKEQ. The CDR3 here is CASSQEPGTSLTNEQFF. Written as DNA, the CDR3 is TGTGCCAGCAGCCAAGAACCCGGGACTAGTCTCACTAATGAGCAGTTCTTC.

The rearrangement links TRBV4-2 to TRBJ2-7; D remains ambiguous. Germline-derived CDR1 and CDR2 are LGHNA and YNFKEQ. This CDR3 region has 14 residues. The ends were cut back, 0 bases at V and 7 bases at J, with 13 bases in the middle. The CDR3 here is CASSQDALVGEQYF. DNA for the CDR3: TGTGCCAGCAGCCAAGATGCCCTAGTAGGTGAGCAGTACTTC.

The V call is TRBV7-2, the J call TRBJ2-5; the D is unclear. Judging by the DNA end, TRBJ2-7 fits better; the J call may be wrong. Germline lookup yields CDR1 SGHTA and CDR2 FQGNSA. This CDR3 has 13 amino acids. The CDR3 DNA reads TGTGCCAGCAGCTTAGGACACTCCTACGAGCAGTACTTC. Translation gives CASSLGHSYEQYF.

The V gene is TRBV18, the J gene TRBJ1-1, with D possibly matching TRBD1 (6 bases). This CDR3 has 18 amino acids. V lost 3 bases, J lost 1 base, and 21 bases lay in between. Per the germline V gene, CDR1 is KGHSH and CDR2 is LQKENI. The CDR3: CASSPLGQSSKRNTEAFF. As DNA, the CDR3 is TGTGCCAGCTCACCCCTTGGACAGTCAAGCAAGAGGAACACTGAAGCTTTCTTT.

A single count supports this clone. This chain uses TRBV19 with TRBJ2-3; no firm D call. Germline values: CDR1 LNHDA, CDR2 SQIVND (reference sequence). The CDR3 covers 12 residues. Trimming took 3 bases from V and 6 from J, leaving 7 bases between them. This CDR3 is CASSMADDTQYF. The CDR3 DNA reads as TGTGCCAGTAGTATGGCGGATGATACGCAGTATTTT.

The rearrangement links TRBV5-1 to TRBJ2-3, with 7 bases identical to TRBD1. The germline V gene encodes CDR1 SGHRS and CDR2 YFSETQ. The V gene end was trimmed by 3 bases and the J gene end by 2 bases; junction bases not matched to a gene: 6. The CDR3 contains 15 residues. The CDR3 reads CASSSVKGATDTQYF. The CDR3, as DNA: TGCGCCAGCAGCTCGGTGAAGGGGGCCACAGATACGCAGTATTTT.

V is TRBV10-3 and J is TRBJ2-2; 8 positions match TRBD1. V shed 6 bases and J 4 bases; nucleotides not matched to a gene: 7. CDR1 and CDR2 from the germline V gene are ENHRY and SYGVKD. This CDR3 region has 15 residues. The CDR3 is CAIRSGQETTGELFF. As DNA, the CDR3 is TGTGCCATCAGATCGGGACAGGAGACCACCGGGGAGCTGTTTTTT.

V gene TRBV9 combines with J gene TRBJ2-3; 14 bases match TRBD2. Germline V gives CDR1 SGDLS, CDR2 YYNGEE. The CDR3 consists of 18 residues. J gave up 6 bases and V 4 bases, and 13 bases lay outside the gene matches. Written as DNA, the CDR3 is TGTGCCAGCAGCTCAGGAGGGGGACTAGCGGGAGTTTTCGATACGCAGTATTTT. It translates to CASSSGGGLAGVFDTQYF. Together with reference TRBV9 and TRBJ2-3, the CDR3 gives the full variable domain: DSGVTQTPKHLITATGQRVTLRCSPRSGDLSVYWYQQSLDQGLQFLIQYYNGEERAKGNILERFSAQQFPDLHSELNLSSLELGDSALYFCASSSGGGLAGVFDTQYFGPGTRLTVL.

The rearrangement links TRBV28 to TRBJ2-7; 8 bases are shared with TRBD2. V lost 2 bases to trimming and J lost 4 bases; unmatched junction nucleotides: 4. CDR1 MDHEN and CDR2 SYDVKM come from the germline V gene. This CDR3 is 14 amino acids long. CDR3 amino acids: CASSLGGRLYEQYF. CDR3 bases: TGTGCCAGCAGTTTAGGCGGGAGGTTGTACGAGCAGTACTTC.

V gene TRBV28 combines with J gene TRBJ1-2, with a weak D call TRBD1 (5 bases). Trimming took off 3 bases at V and 5 bases at J, with 19 bases between the two ends. The CDR3 is made up of 16 amino acids. Per the germline V gene, CDR1 is MDHEN and CDR2 is SYDVKM. The CDR3 protein is CASSFGDSTQAYGYTF. The CDR3 region has the DNA TGTGCCAGCAGTTTCGGTGACAGTACCCAAGCATATGGCTACACCTTC.

This clone appeared a single time. V usage is TRBV7-2 and J usage is TRBJ2-7, with a tentative D call TRBD2 (6 bases). Trimming cost V 1 base and J 4 bases, with 17 bases left between them. The germline V gene encodes CDR1 SGHTA and CDR2 FQGNSA. The CDR3 length is 16 residues. The CDR3 reads CASSLELRARGYEQYF. The DNA for the CDR3 is TGTGCCAGCAGCTTAGAATTAAGAGCGCGGGGATACGAGCAGTACTTC.